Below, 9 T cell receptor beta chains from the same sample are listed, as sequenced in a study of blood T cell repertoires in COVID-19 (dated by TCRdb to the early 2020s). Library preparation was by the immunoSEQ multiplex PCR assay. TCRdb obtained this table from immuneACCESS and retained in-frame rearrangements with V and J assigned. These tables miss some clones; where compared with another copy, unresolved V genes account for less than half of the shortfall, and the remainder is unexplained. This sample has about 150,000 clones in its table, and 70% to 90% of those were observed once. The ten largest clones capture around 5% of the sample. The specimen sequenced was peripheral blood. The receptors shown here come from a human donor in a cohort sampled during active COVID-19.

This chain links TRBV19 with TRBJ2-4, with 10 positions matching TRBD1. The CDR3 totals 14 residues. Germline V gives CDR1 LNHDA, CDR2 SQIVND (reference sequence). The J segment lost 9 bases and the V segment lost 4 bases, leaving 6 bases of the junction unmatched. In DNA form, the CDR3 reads TGTGCCAGTAGTACGACAGGGGGCCATGGCATTCAGTACTTC. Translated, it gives CASSTTGGHGIQYF.

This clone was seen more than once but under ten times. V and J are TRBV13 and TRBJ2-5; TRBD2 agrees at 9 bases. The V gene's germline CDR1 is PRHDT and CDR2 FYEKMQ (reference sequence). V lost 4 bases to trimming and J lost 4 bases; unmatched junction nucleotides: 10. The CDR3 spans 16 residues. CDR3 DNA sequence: TGTGCCAGCAGCTCTGGGACTAGCCCTACCGGAGAGACCCAGTACTTC. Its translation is CASSSGTSPTGETQYF.

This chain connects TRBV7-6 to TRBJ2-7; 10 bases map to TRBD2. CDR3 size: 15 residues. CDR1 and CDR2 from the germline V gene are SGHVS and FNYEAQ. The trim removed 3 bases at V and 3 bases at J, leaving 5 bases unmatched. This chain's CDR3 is CASSFQREGDYEQYF. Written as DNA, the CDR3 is TGTGCCAGCAGCTTCCAGCGGGAGGGGGACTACGAGCAGTACTTC.

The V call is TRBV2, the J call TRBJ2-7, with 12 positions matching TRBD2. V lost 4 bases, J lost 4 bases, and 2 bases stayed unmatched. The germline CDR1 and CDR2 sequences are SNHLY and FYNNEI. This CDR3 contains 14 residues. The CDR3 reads CASSGTSGRYEQYF. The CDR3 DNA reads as TGTGCCAGCAGTGGTACTAGCGGGAGGTACGAGCAGTACTTC.

The CDR3 loop is CASSLDLTGMNTEAFF. The CDR3 DNA follows: TGTGCCAGCAGCTTGGATTTAACAGGGATGAACACTGAAGCTTTCTTT. V usage is TRBV5-4 and J usage is TRBJ1-1; perhaps TRBD1 as D (6 bases). V gave up 0 bases and J gave up 0 bases, with 12 bases separating them. The CDR3 length is 16 residues. Germline V gene sequence: CDR1 SGHNT, CDR2 YYREEE (reference sequence).

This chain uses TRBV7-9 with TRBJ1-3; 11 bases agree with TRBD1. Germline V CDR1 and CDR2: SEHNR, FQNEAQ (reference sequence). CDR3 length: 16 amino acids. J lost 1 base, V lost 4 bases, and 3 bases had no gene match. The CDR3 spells CASSSGQGASGNTIYF. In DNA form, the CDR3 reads TGTGCCAGCAGCTCCGGACAGGGGGCGTCTGGAAACACCATATATTTT.

The CDR3 protein is CASTIAGGDVYNEQFF. In nucleotides, the CDR3 is TGTGCCAGCACCATAGCGGGAGGTGACGTATACAATGAGCAGTTCTTC. This chain links TRBV28 with TRBJ2-1; 10 nucleotides agree with TRBD2. Germline V lookup: CDR1 MDHEN, CDR2 SYDVKM. This CDR3 contains 16 residues. J lost 4 bases, V lost 7 bases, and 10 bases had no gene match.

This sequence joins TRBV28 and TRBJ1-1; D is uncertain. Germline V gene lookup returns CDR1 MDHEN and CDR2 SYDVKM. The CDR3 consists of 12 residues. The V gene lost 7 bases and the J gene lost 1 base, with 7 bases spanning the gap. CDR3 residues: CASKGGNTEAFF. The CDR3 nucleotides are TGTGCCAGCAAAGGCGGGAACACTGAAGCTTTCTTT.

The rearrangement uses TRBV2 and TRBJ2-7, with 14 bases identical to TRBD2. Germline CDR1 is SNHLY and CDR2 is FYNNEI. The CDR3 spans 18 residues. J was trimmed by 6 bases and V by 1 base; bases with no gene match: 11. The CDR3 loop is CASSEEFPGLAGAFEQYF. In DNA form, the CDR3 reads TGTGCCAGCAGTGAAGAATTTCCGGGACTAGCGGGAGCATTCGAGCAGTACTTC.